This T cell receptor (beta chain) stems from a study of vaccination and CD4 T cells after COVID-19. Whole-study context: Each participant was administered two doses of a vaccine, which was either BNT162b2 or mRNA-1273.

The treatment is: approximately nine-day PBMC culture with coronavirus spike peptide pools or control peptides (ViraFEST assay). V shed 3 bases, J shed 4 bases, and the junction held 5 bases outside the gene matches. Germline V CDR1 and CDR2: LNHDA, SQIVND (reference sequence). The CDR3 runs to 14 residues. Regarding this clonotype: No antigen is known for it.

Sequenced with the Oncomine TCR Beta short-read assay was DNA taken from cultured CD4+ T cells. From cultured CD4+ T cells, genomic DNA was extracted. TCRdb re-analysed the PCR reads in MiXCR, keeping a single row per CDR3 protein. The top ten hold roughly a fifth of the sample, which has fewer than 15,000 distinct CDR3 sequences, 45% to 55% seen once. The sample consisted of CD4+ T cells from blood, cultured in vitro. V is TRBV19 and J is TRBJ1-2, with 7 bases aligning to TRBD1. This TCR derives from a human donor who had recovered from COVID-19. CDR3 sequence: CASSMGQSVYGYTF. The CDR3 nucleotides are TGTGCCAGTAGTATGGGACAGAGCGTCTATGGCTACACCTTC.